This T cell receptor beta chain was documented in a study of a mutant IDH1 vaccine in newly diagnosed glioma. Whole-study findings and limits: Among top peripheral T cell clonotypes, changes seemed unrelated to pseudoprogression.

Assay used: immunoSEQ multiplex PCR; TCRdb lists only in-frame clones, some missing. The table has tens of thousands of clones, about nine tenths seen once. About this clone: Antigen unknown.

Germline V CDR1 and CDR2: SGHNT, YYREEE (reference sequence). With 0 bases clipped from V and 2 bases from J, the junction kept 4 bases outside the gene matches. The CDR3 covers 15 residues. The time point: baseline, week 1 (first vaccination visit). As for treatment: pre-vaccination baseline after standard-of-care therapy. The specimen was PBMCs, collected from a glioma patient treated with radiotherapy, temozolomide or both. The J gene is TRBJ2-7, the V gene TRBV5-4; 8 positions agree with TRBD2. This TCR came from a woman aged 40 to 50 with glioma. CDR3 nucleotide sequence: TGTGCCAGCAGCTTGGGGGCGGGGGGACCCTACGAGCAGTACTTC. Its translation: CASSLGAGGPYEQYF.